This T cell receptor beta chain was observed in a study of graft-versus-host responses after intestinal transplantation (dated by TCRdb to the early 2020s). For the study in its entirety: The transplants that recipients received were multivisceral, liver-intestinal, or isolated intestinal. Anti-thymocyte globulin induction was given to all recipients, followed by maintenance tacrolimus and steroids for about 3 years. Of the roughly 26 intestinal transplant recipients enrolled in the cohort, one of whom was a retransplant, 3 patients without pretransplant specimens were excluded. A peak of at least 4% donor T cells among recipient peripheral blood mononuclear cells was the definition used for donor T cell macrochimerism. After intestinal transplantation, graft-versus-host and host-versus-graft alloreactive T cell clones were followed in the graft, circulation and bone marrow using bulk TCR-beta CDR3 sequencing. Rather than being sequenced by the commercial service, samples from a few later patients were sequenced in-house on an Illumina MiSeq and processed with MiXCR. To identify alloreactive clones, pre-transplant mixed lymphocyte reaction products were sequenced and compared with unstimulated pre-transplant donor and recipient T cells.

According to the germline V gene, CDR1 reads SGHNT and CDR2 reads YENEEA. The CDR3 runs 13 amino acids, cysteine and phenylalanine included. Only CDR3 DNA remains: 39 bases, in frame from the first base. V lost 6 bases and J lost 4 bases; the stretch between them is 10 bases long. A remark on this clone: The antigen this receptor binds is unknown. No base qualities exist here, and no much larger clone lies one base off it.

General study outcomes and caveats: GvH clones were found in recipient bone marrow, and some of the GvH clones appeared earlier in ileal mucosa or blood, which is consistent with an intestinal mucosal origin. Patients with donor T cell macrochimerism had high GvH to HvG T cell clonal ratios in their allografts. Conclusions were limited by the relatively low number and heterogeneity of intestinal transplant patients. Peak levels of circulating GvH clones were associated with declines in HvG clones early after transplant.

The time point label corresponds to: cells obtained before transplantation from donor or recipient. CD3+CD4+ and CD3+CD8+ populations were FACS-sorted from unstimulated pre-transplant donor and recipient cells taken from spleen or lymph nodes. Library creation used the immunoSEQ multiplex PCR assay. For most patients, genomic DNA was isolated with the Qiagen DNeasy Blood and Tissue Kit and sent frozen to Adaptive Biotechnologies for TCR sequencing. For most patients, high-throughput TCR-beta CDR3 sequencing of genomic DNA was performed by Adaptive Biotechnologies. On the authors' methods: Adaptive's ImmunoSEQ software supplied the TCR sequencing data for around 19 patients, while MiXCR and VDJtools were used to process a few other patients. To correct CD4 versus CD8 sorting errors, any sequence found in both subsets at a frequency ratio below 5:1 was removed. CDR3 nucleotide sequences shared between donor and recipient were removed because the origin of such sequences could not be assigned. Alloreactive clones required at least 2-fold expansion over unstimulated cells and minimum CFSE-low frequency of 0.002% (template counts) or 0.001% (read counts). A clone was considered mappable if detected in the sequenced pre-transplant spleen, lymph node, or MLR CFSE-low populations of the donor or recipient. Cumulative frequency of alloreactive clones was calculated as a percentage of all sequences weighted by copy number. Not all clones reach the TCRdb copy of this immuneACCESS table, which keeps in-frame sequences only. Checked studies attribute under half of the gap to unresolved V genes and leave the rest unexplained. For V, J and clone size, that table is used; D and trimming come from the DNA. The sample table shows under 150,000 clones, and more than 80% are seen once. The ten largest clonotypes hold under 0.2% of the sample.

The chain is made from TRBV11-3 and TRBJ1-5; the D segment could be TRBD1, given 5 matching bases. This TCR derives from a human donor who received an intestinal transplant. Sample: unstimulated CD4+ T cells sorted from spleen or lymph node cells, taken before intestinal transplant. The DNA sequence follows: TGTGCCAGCAGTCCGGGGGGGAATCAGCCCCAGCATTTT. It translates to CASSPGGNQPQHF.